This TCR beta chain was observed in a study of T-cell reconstitution after alpha-beta-depleted transplantation in children. This clonotype has ten or more counts. The antigen is not known. In germline, CDR1 is MGHRA, CDR2 YSYEKL. V lost 1 base to trimming and J lost 5 bases, with 17 bases between them. This CDR3 is 17 amino acids long. General study results and limits: Where alpha-beta T cells came from about two months after transplant was reportedly several hundred expanded graft clones. Elevated TCRbeta diversity at day 60 was traced, in some patients, to surviving recipient T cells and thymic progenitors. At one year after transplant, newly produced T cells mostly accounted for T-cell counts and diversity.

Preparing the TCRbeta library involved the use of unique molecular identifiers. TCRdb recomputed calls from the PCR reads with MiXCR, one row per CDR3 protein. Among approximately 630,000 distinct CDR3 sequences, under 15% were seen once, and the ten largest hold about 0.79%. This clonotype was sampled from a girl aged 2 to 10 with congenital amegakaryocytic thrombocytopenia, due to receive a stem cell transplant. The V call is TRBV4-1, the J call TRBJ2-2; D gene ambiguous. The sequencing here drew on PBMCs, taken before TCRalphabeta/CD19-depleted stem cell transplant. The CDR3 reads CASSQGSRVRKTGELFF. The CDR3 bases are TGCGCCAGCAGCCAAGGTAGTAGGGTCCGTAAGACCGGGGAGCTGTTTTTT.